The text below deals with one T cell receptor (beta chain). The data stem from a study of blood T cell repertoires in COVID-19. Study summary: The origin of the acute and convalescent COVID-19 samples was the United States, Italy and Spain.

Source study methods: Estimation of nucleated cell counts relied on the amplification of reference gene primers. Here immunoSEQ multiplex PCR was the method, and the copy in TCRdb shows in-frame clones only, minus some. V, J and clone size reflect that table, while D and trimming were determined from the DNA. The data contain fewer than 70,000 clones, 65% to 90% of them singletons. Germline V gene sequence: CDR1 KGHSH, CDR2 LQKENI. Trimming pared 3 bases from V and 11 bases from J, leaving 19 bases between. This CDR3 is built from 15 residues. The sequenced sample was peripheral blood. J is TRBJ1-4 and V is TRBV18, with D tentatively TRBD1 (6 bases). This receptor was obtained from a man aged 50 to 60 with acute or convalescent COVID-19. The CDR3 loop is CASSPEGGEIGKLFF. CDR3 nucleotides: TGTGCCAGCTCACCGGAAGGGGGAGAGATAGGGAAACTGTTTTTT. The full variable domain, rest sourced from reference TRBV18 and TRBJ1-4, is NAGVMQNPRHLVRRRGQEARLRCSPMKGHSHVYWYRQLPEEGLKFMVYLQKENIIDESGMPKERFSAEFPKEGPSILRIQQVVRGDSAAYFCASSPEGGEIGKLFFGSGTQLSVL.